These T cell receptor beta chains were read from a single sample in a study of blood T cell repertoires in COVID-19. Some clones are missing from TCRdb's copy, which holds only in-frame ones; the method was immunoSEQ multiplex PCR. The table lists about 370,000 clones, roughly 89% of them singletons, with around 7% in the top ten. The material sequenced was peripheral blood. Every receptor here comes from a man aged 18 to 29 with active or convalescent COVID-19. The CDR3 runs from the conserved cysteine through the conserved F or W. D genes are given only for firm matches. Where a row states a size, it is once, few, many or the class of an expanded clone; other rows omit it.

v_call: TRBV27; j_call: TRBJ1-4; d_call: NA; clone_size: few; cdr3_aa: CASSLGQSEKLFF; cdr3_nt: TGTGCCAGCAGTTTAGGGCAGTCGGAAAAACTGTTTTTT
v_call: TRBV18; j_call: TRBJ2-7; d_call: TRBD1; clone_size: few; cdr3_aa: CASSSHRGSLYEQYF; cdr3_nt: TGTGCCAGCTCAAGTCACAGGGGTTCGCTTTACGAGCAGTACTTC
v_call: TRBV7-9; j_call: TRBJ2-5; d_call: NA; clone_size: once; cdr3_aa: CASSLVPHGDSETQYF; cdr3_nt: TGTGCCAGCAGCTTAGTTCCACACGGAGATTCAGAGACCCAGTACTTC
v_call: TRBV7-6; j_call: TRBJ2-5; d_call: NA; clone_size: NA; cdr3_aa: CASSLFGRVYQETQYF; cdr3_nt: TGTGCCAGCAGCTTATTCGGGAGAGTGTACCAAGAGACCCAGTACTTC
v_call: TRBV6-1; j_call: TRBJ2-4; d_call: NA; clone_size: few; cdr3_aa: CASSPLAEAKNIQYF; cdr3_nt: TGTGCCAGCAGTCCACTGGCGGAAGCCAAAAACATTCAGTACTTC
v_call: TRBV18; j_call: TRBJ1-1; d_call: NA; clone_size: NA; cdr3_aa: CASSPRGEGTEAFF; cdr3_nt: TGTGCCAGCTCACCTCGCGGGGAGGGCACTGAAGCTTTCTTT
v_call: TRBV7-2; j_call: TRBJ1-5; d_call: NA; clone_size: NA; cdr3_aa: CASSFSKGSRGPQHF; cdr3_nt: TGTGCCAGCAGCTTCTCGAAGGGGTCGCGGGGGCCCCAGCATTTT
v_call: TRBV7-8; j_call: TRBJ2-5; d_call: TRBD2; clone_size: NA; cdr3_aa: CASSLEVAGGRTQYF; cdr3_nt: TGTGCCAGCAGCTTAGAAGTAGCGGGAGGGCGAACCCAGTACTTC
v_call: TRBV3-1/TRBV3-2; j_call: TRBJ2-5; d_call: NA; clone_size: NA; cdr3_aa: CASRQQGNLETQYF; cdr3_nt: TGTGCCAGCAGACAACAGGGAAATTTGGAGACCCAGTACTTC
v_call: TRBV7-2; j_call: TRBJ2-3; d_call: TRBD1; clone_size: once; cdr3_aa: CASSLETGRWTQYF; cdr3_nt: TGTGCCAGCAGCTTAGAGACAGGGCGATGGACGCAGTATTTT
v_call: TRBV5-1; j_call: TRBJ1-3; d_call: TRBD1; clone_size: NA; cdr3_aa: CASSLSFGAGGNSGNTIYF; cdr3_nt: TGCGCCAGCAGCTTGAGTTTTGGGGCAGGGGGCAATTCTGGAAACACCATATATTTT
v_call: TRBV18; j_call: TRBJ1-1; d_call: NA; clone_size: NA; cdr3_aa: CASFQGFDTEAFF; cdr3_nt: TGTGCCAGCTTCCAGGGGTTTGACACTGAAGCTTTCTTT
v_call: TRBV24-1; j_call: TRBJ2-2; d_call: NA; clone_size: once; cdr3_aa: CATSVYGVGTGELFF; cdr3_nt: TGTGCCACCAGTGTATACGGGGTCGGGACCGGGGAGCTGTTTTTT
v_call: TRBV27; j_call: TRBJ2-7; d_call: TRBD2; clone_size: NA; cdr3_aa: CASRASGSGEQYF; cdr3_nt: TGTGCCAGCAGAGCTAGCGGGAGCGGCGAGCAGTACTTC
v_call: TRBV5-6; j_call: TRBJ1-1; d_call: TRBD1; clone_size: NA; cdr3_aa: CASSFGRGLTEAFF; cdr3_nt: TGTGCCAGCAGCTTCGGCAGGGGGTTAACTGAAGCTTTCTTT
v_call: TRBV4-2; j_call: TRBJ2-7; d_call: NA; clone_size: NA; cdr3_aa: CASSQGDKGSSYEQYF; cdr3_nt: TGTGCCAGCAGCCAAGGGGACAAGGGCAGTTCCTACGAGCAGTACTTC
v_call: TRBV6-6; j_call: TRBJ2-1; d_call: TRBD1; clone_size: few; cdr3_aa: CASRTSGQKNNEQFF; cdr3_nt: TGTGCCAGCAGGACCTCGGGACAGAAGAACAATGAGCAGTTCTTC
v_call: TRBV5-6; j_call: TRBJ2-3; d_call: TRBD2; clone_size: NA; cdr3_aa: CASRRRDYPDTQYF; cdr3_nt: TGTGCCAGCAGGCGGAGGGACTACCCAGATACGCAGTATTTT
v_call: TRBV10-3; j_call: TRBJ2-2; d_call: TRBD2; clone_size: NA; cdr3_aa: CAISDTLGGGRGGELFF; cdr3_nt: TGTGCCATCAGTGATACGCTCGGCGGGGGTCGCGGCGGGGAGCTGTTTTTT
v_call: TRBV12-3/TRBV12-4; j_call: TRBJ1-2; d_call: NA; clone_size: NA; cdr3_aa: CATSRVNYGYTF; cdr3_nt: TGTGCCACCTCCCGGGTAAACTATGGCTACACCTTC
v_call: TRBV24-1; j_call: TRBJ1-2; d_call: TRBD1; clone_size: NA; cdr3_aa: CATSDPTGEGEGYTF; cdr3_nt: TGTGCCACCAGTGACCCAACAGGGGAAGGCGAGGGCTACACCTTC
v_call: TRBV28; j_call: TRBJ1-4; d_call: TRBD1; clone_size: few; cdr3_aa: CASSQNRDRGATNEKLFF; cdr3_nt: TGTGCCAGCAGTCAAAACCGGGACAGGGGAGCAACTAATGAAAAACTGTTTTTT
v_call: TRBV10-3; j_call: TRBJ1-2; d_call: NA; clone_size: NA; cdr3_aa: CAIRRQDSYGYTF; cdr3_nt: TGTGCCATCAGGAGACAGGATAGCTATGGCTACACCTTC
v_call: TRBV15; j_call: TRBJ2-7; d_call: NA; clone_size: NA; cdr3_aa: CATSRGRGTSSYEQYF; cdr3_nt: TGTGCCACCAGCAGGGGGAGAGGTACCTCCTCCTACGAGCAGTACTTC
v_call: TRBV18; j_call: TRBJ2-5; d_call: NA; clone_size: NA; cdr3_aa: CASSPRWSQETQYF; cdr3_nt: TGTGCCAGCTCACCACGATGGAGTCAAGAGACCCAGTACTTC
v_call: TRBV18; j_call: TRBJ2-6; d_call: TRBD2; clone_size: NA; cdr3_aa: CASSPREGGAGANVLTF; cdr3_nt: TGTGCCAGCTCACCACGGGAGGGAGGGGCCGGGGCCAACGTCCTGACTTTC
v_call: TRBV4-2; j_call: TRBJ1-5; d_call: NA; clone_size: NA; cdr3_aa: CASSHPGGLLSNQPQHF; cdr3_nt: TGTGCCAGCAGCCACCCCGGGGGGCTACTTAGCAATCAGCCCCAGCATTTT
v_call: TRBV25-1; j_call: TRBJ2-3; d_call: TRBD2; clone_size: NA; cdr3_aa: CASSETGTSATDTQYF; cdr3_nt: TGTGCCAGCAGTGAAACCGGGACTAGCGCCACAGATACGCAGTATTTT
v_call: TRBV10-3; j_call: TRBJ2-1; d_call: NA; clone_size: NA; cdr3_aa: CAISRTTGYNEQFF; cdr3_nt: TGTGCCATCAGCCGAACTACAGGTTACAATGAGCAGTTCTTC
v_call: TRBV5-1; j_call: TRBJ1-4; d_call: NA; clone_size: few; cdr3_aa: CASSLMGASGGEKLFF; cdr3_nt: TGCGCCAGCAGTTTGATGGGGGCTTCGGGAGGGGAAAAACTGTTTTTT
v_call: TRBV18; j_call: TRBJ1-1; d_call: TRBD1; clone_size: NA; cdr3_aa: CASSPPGTGYTEAFF; cdr3_nt: TGTGCCAGCTCACCACCAGGGACAGGATATACTGAAGCTTTCTTT
v_call: TRBV28; j_call: TRBJ2-7; d_call: TRBD1; clone_size: once; cdr3_aa: CASSLRTGEWYF; cdr3_nt: TGTGCCAGCAGTCTTAGGACAGGGGAATGGTACTTC
v_call: TRBV2; j_call: TRBJ1-5; d_call: TRBD1; clone_size: NA; cdr3_aa: CASSVEGARYQPQHF; cdr3_nt: TGTGCCAGCAGTGTGGAGGGGGCAAGGTATCAGCCCCAGCATTTT
v_call: TRBV27; j_call: TRBJ1-6; d_call: NA; clone_size: NA; cdr3_aa: CASKISGSDSPLHF; cdr3_nt: TGTGCCAGCAAAATCTCGGGGAGCGATTCACCCCTCCACTTT
v_call: TRBV7-2; j_call: TRBJ2-1; d_call: NA; clone_size: NA; cdr3_aa: CASSFPGPNEQFF; cdr3_nt: TGTGCCAGCAGCTTCCCAGGTCCCAATGAGCAGTTCTTC
v_call: TRBV29-1; j_call: TRBJ1-4; d_call: TRBD1; clone_size: once; cdr3_aa: CSVGGGQGEKLFF; cdr3_nt: TGCAGCGTTGGCGGGGGACAGGGTGAAAAACTGTTTTTT
v_call: TRBV29-1; j_call: TRBJ2-7; d_call: TRBD2; clone_size: NA; cdr3_aa: CSVRRTSGDYEQYF; cdr3_nt: TGCAGCGTTCGAAGGACTAGCGGGGACTACGAGCAGTACTTC
v_call: TRBV20-1; j_call: TRBJ1-5; d_call: NA; clone_size: NA; cdr3_aa: CSASRGKNQPQHF; cdr3_nt: TGCAGTGCTAGTAGGGGGAAAAATCAGCCCCAGCATTTT
v_call: TRBV7-3; j_call: TRBJ2-7; d_call: NA; clone_size: NA; cdr3_aa: CASSFLGGAPYEQYF; cdr3_nt: TGTGCCAGCAGCTTCCTTGGGGGGGCGCCGTACGAGCAGTACTTC
v_call: TRBV6-5; j_call: TRBJ2-7; d_call: NA; clone_size: NA; cdr3_aa: CASSLPGVVQYF; cdr3_nt: TGTGCCAGCAGCCTCCCAGGGGTGGTGCAGTACTTC
v_call: TRBV7-2; j_call: TRBJ2-1; d_call: NA; clone_size: NA; cdr3_aa: CASTIPIVYNEQFF; cdr3_nt: TGTGCCAGCACCATCCCGATAGTTTACAATGAGCAGTTCTTC